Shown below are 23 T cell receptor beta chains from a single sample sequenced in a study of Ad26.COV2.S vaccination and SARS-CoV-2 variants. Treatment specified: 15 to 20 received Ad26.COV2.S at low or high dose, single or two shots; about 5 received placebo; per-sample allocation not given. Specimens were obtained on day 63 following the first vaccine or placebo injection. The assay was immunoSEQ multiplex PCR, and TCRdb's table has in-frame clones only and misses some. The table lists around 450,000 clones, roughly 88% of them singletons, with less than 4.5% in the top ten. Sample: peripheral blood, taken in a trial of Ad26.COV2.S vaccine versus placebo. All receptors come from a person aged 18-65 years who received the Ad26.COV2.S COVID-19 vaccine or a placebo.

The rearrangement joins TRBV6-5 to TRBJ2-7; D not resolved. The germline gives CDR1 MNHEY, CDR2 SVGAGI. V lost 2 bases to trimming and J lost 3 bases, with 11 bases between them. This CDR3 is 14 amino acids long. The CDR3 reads CASSYRYRDYEQYF. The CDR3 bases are TGTGCCAGCAGTTACAGGTATAGGGACTACGAGCAGTACTTC.

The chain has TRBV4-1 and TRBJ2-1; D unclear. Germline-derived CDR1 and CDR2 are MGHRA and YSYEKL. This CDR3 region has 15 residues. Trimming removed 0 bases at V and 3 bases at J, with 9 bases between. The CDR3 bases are TGCGCCAGCAGCCAAGAAGGCATAGGCTACAATGAGCAGTTCTTC. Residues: CASSQEGIGYNEQFF.

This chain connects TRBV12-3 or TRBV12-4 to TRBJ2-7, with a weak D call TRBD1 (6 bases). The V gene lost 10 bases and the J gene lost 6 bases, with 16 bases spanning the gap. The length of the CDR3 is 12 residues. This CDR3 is CAIGTRRGEQYF. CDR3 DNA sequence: TGTGCCATTGGGACACGGCGAGGCGAGCAGTACTTC.

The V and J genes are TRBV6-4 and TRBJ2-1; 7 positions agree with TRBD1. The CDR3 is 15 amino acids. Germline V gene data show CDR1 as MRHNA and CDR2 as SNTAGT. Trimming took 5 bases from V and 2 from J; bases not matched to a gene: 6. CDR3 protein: CASSISGGTYNEQFF. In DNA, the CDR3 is TGTGCCAGCAGTATTTCAGGGGGAACCTACAATGAGCAGTTCTTC.

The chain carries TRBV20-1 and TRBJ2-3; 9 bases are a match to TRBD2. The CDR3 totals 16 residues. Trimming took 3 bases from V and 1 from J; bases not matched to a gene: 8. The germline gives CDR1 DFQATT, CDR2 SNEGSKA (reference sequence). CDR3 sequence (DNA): TGCAGTGCTAGTCCTAGCGGGACCCTCGGCACAGATACGCAGTATTTT. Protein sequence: CSASPSGTLGTDTQYF.

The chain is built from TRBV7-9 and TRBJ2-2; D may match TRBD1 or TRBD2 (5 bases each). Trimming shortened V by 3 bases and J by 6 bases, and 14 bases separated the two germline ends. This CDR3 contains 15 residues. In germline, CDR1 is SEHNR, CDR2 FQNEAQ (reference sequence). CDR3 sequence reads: CASSLGRLKPGELFF. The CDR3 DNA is TGTGCCAGCAGCTTGGGACGTCTGAAGCCCGGGGAGCTGTTTTTT.

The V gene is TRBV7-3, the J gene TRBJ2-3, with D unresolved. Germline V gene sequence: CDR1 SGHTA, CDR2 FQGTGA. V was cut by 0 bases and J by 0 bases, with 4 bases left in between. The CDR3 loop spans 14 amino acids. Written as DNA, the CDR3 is TGTGCCAGCAGCTTAACGTTAAGCACAGATACGCAGTATTTT. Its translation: CASSLTLSTDTQYF. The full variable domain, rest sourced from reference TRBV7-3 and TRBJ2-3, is GAGVSQTPSNKVTEKGKYVELRCDPISGHTALYWYRQSLGQGPEFLIYFQGTGAADDSGLPNDRFFAVRPEGSVSTLKIQRTERGDSAVYLCASSLTLSTDTQYFGPGTRLTVL.

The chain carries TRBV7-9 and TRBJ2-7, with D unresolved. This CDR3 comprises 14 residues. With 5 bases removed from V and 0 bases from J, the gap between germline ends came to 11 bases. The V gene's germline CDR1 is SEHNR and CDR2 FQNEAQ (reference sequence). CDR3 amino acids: CASSPEARSYEQYF. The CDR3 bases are TGTGCCAGCAGCCCCGAGGCGCGCTCCTACGAGCAGTACTTC. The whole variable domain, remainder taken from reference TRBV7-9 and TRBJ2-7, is DTGVSQNPRHKITKRGQNVTFRCDPISEHNRLYWYRQTLGQGPEFLTYFQNEAQLEKSRLLSDRFSAERPKGSFSTLEIQRTEQGDSAMYLCASSPEARSYEQYFGPGTRLTVT.

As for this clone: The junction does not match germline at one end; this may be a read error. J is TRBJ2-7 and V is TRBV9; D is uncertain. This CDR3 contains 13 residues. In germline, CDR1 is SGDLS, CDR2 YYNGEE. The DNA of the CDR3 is TGTGCCAGCAGCGTAGGATCGTCAAACGAACAGTACTTC. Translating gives CASSVGSSNEQYF. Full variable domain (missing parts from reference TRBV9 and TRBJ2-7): DSGVTQTPKHLITATGQRVTLRCSPRSGDLSVYWYQQSLDQGLQFLIQYYNGEERAKGNILERFSAQQFPDLHSELNLSSLELGDSALYFCASSVGSSNEQYFGPGTRLTVT.

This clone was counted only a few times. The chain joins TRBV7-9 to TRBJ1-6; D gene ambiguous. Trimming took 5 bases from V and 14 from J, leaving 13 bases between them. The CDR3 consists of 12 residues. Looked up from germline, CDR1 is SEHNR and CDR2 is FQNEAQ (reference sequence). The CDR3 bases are TGTGCCAGCAGCCCTGACCGGGTATCCCTCCACTTT. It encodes CASSPDRVSLHF.

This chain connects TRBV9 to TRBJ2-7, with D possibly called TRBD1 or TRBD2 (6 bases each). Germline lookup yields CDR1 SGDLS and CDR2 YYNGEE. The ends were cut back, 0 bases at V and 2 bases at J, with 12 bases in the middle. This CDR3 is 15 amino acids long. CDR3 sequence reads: CASSVAPGAPYEQYF. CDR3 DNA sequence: TGTGCCAGCAGCGTAGCTCCGGGGGCGCCCTACGAGCAGTACTTC.

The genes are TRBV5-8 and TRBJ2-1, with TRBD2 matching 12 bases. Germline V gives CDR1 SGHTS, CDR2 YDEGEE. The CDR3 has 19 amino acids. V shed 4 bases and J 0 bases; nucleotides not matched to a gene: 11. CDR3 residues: CASSTQTSGGSSSYNEQFF. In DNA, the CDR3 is TGTGCCAGCAGCACCCAGACTAGCGGGGGCTCTAGCTCCTACAATGAGCAGTTCTTC.

The CDR3 sequence is CAWSLGRGETQYF. CDR3 in DNA: TGTGCCTGGTCCCTCGGGAGGGGAGAGACCCAGTACTTC. This chain uses TRBV30 with TRBJ2-5; TRBD2 matches at 8 bases. J was trimmed by 4 bases and V by 5 bases; bases with no gene match: 6. Germline-derived CDR1 and CDR2 are GTSNPN and SVGIG (reference sequence). The CDR3 has 13 amino acids.

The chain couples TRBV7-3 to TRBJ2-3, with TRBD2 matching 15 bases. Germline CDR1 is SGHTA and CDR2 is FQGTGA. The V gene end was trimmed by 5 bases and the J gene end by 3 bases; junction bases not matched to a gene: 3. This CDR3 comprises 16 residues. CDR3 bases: TGTGCCAGCAGCCTCGGGACTAGCGGGGGGACAGATACGCAGTATTTT. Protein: CASSLGTSGGTDTQYF.

The CDR3 loop is CASSSLAQETQYF. The CDR3 DNA reads TGTGCCAGCAGTTCTCTAGCCCAAGAGACCCAGTACTTC. This chain joins TRBV27 and TRBJ2-5; possible D gene TRBD2, 5 bases. Germline V gene lookup returns CDR1 MNHEY and CDR2 SMNVEV (reference sequence). This CDR3 region has 13 residues. The ends were cut back, 4 bases at V and 1 base at J, with 7 bases in the middle.

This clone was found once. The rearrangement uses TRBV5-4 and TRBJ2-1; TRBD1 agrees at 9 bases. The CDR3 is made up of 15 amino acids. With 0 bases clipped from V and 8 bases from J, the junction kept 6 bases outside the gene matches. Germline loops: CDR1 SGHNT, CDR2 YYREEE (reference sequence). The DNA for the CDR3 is TGTGCCAGCAGCTTGGCGGGGACAGGGAATTATGAGCAGTTCTTC. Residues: CASSLAGTGNYEQFF.

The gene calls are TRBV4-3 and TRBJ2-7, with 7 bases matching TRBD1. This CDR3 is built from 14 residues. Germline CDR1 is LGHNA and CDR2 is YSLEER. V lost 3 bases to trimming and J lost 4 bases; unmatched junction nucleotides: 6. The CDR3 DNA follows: TGCGCCAGCAGCCAGGCAGGGGGTAGGTACGAGCAGTACTTC. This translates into CASSQAGGRYEQYF.

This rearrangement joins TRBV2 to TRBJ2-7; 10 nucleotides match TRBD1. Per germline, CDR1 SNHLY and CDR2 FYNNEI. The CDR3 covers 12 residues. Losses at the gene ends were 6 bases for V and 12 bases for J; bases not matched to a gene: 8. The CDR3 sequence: CASRVDRGRLYF. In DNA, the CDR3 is TGTGCCAGCAGGGTTGACAGGGGGCGATTGTACTTC.

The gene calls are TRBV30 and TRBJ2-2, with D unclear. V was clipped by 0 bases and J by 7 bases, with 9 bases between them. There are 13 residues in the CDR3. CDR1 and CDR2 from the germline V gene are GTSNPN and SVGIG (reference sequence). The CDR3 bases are TGTGCCTGGAGTGTCCCAGCGCTCGGGGAGCTGTTTTTT. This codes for CAWSVPALGELFF.

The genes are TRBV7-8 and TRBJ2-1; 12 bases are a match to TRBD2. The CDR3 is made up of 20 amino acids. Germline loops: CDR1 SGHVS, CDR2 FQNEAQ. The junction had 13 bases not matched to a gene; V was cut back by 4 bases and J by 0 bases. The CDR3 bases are TGTGCCAGCAGCTCCCGGCCGGGGACTAGCGGGCAGAGCTCCTACAATGAGCAGTTCTTC. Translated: CASSSRPGTSGQSSYNEQFF.

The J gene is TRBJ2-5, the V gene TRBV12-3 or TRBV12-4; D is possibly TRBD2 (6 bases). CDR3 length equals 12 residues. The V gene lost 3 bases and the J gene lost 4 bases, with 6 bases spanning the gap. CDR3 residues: CASSLEGETQYF. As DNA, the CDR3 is TGTGCCAGCAGTTTGGAGGGAGAGACCCAGTACTTC.

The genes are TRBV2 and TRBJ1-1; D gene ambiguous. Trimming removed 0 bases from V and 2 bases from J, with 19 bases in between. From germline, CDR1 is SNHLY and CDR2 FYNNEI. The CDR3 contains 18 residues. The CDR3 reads CASSEARVASRRNTEAFF. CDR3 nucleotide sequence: TGTGCCAGCAGTGAAGCCCGCGTCGCGAGCCGGCGTAACACTGAAGCTTTCTTT.

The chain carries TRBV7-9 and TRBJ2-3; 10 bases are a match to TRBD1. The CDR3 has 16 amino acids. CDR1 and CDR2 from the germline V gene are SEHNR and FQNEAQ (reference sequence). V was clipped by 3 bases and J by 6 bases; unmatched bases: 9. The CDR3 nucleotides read TGTGCCAGCAGCTTTCCGACCCAGACAGGGGGCGATACGCAGTATTTT. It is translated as CASSFPTQTGGDTQYF.